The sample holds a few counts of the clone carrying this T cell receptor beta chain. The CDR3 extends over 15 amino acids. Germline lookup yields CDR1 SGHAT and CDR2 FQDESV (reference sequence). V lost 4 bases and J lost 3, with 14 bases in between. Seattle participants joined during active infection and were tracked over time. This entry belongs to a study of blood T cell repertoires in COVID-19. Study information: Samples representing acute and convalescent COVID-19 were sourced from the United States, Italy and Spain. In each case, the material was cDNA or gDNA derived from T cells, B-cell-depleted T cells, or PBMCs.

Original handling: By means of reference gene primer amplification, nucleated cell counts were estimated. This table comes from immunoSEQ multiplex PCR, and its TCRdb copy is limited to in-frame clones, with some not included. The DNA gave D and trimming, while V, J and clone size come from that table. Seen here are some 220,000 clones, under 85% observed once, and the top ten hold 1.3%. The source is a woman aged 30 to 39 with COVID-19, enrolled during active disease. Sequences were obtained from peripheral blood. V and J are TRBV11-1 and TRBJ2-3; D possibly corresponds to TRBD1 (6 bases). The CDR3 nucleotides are TGTGCCAGCAGCTCAGTACAGGGTGGGACAGATACGCAGTATTTT. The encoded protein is CASSSVQGGTDTQYF.